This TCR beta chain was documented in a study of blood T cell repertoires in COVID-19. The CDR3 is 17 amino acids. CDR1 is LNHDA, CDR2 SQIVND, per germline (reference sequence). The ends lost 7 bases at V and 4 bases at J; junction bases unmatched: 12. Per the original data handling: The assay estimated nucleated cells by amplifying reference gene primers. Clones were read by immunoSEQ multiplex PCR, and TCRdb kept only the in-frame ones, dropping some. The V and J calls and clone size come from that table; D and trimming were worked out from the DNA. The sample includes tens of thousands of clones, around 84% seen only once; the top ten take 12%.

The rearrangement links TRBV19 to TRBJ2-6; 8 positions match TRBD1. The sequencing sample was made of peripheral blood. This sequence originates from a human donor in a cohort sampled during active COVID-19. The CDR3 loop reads CASTSGQGRIGANVLTF. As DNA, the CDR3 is TGTGCCAGTACCTCAGGACAGGGACGAATCGGGGCCAACGTCCTGACTTTC.